This record looks at one T cell receptor beta chain sequence and its context. Its antigen is still unknown. iRepertoire HTBI primers and Arm-PCR of CDR3 regions built TCR beta libraries. TCRdb used MiXCR to reprocess the multiplex PCR reads, holding one entry per CDR3 protein. The repertoire holds 350,000 to 550,000 distinct CDR3 sequences, with less than 20% as singletons. Time point of the sample: newly diagnosed GD, antithyroid drugs for less than 3 months. Researchers made the TCR library from RNA that was extracted from PBMCs. The data were obtained in a study of regulatory T cells in long-lasting Graves disease. Regarding the study as a whole: With 2,741 shared public clonotypes, persistent patients exceeded new patients, who shared about a thousand.

This CDR3 is built from 14 residues. The germline CDR1 and CDR2 sequences are SEHNR and FQNEAQ (reference sequence). V shed 0 bases and J 11 bases; nucleotides not matched to a gene: 6. The data were also submitted as part of a second study, on T cells in Graves' hyperthyroidism and ophthalmopathy. From that report: Graves' hyperthyroidism was deemed stable given no ophthalmopathy progression within 18 months.

V and J are TRBV7-9 and TRBJ1-1; 10 bases are a match to TRBD1. The starting material was peripheral blood mononuclear cells (PBMCs), obtained at new diagnosis, from a patient treated with antithyroid drugs. The receptor's source is a woman younger than 35 with Graves disease. The DNA for the CDR3 is TGTGCCAGCAGCTTAGCAGGGACAGGGGTGATGGCTTTCTTT. It encodes CASSLAGTGVMAFF. The whole variable domain, remainder taken from reference TRBV7-9 and TRBJ1-1, is DTGVSQNPRHKITKRGQNVTFRCDPISEHNRLYWYRQTLGQGPEFLTYFQNEAQLEKSRLLSDRFSAERPKGSFSTLEIQRTEQGDSAMYLCASSLAGTGVMAFFGQGTRLTVV.